This T cell receptor beta chain was sequenced for a study of patients and donors after allogeneic stem cell transplantation. One entry per CDR3 protein results from TCRdb running MiXCR on the RT-PCR reads. The repertoire holds fewer than 95,000 distinct CDR3 sequences, with around 5% as singletons. This clonotype was counted at least ten times. Sequenced: blood, either unsorted or a sorted T cell fraction (not recorded which). The clonotype comes from a human donor who was either an allogeneic HSCT recipient or a stem cell or donor lymphocyte infusion donor (not recorded which). It is not recorded whose cells these are; they may come from a transplant donor.

The CDR3 DNA sequence: TGTGCCAGTAGTAGGGGGGACTTCACAGATACGCAGTATTTT. This gives the protein CASSRGDFTDTQYF. The genes are TRBV19 and TRBJ2-3; D possibly corresponds to TRBD2 (6 bases). This CDR3 is 14 amino acids long. Germline CDR1 reads LNHDA; CDR2 reads SQIVND (reference sequence). Trimming took off 4 bases at V and 2 bases at J, with 10 bases between the two ends.